This T cell receptor beta chain originates from a study of early stage breast cancer tumors. V lost 7 bases to trimming and J lost 2 bases; unmatched junction nucleotides: 4. Per germline, CDR1 SNHLY and CDR2 FYNNEI. This CDR3 has 13 residues. Measured with immunoSEQ multiplex PCR; TCRdb has only the in-frame clones, and not every one. The table includes about 58,000 clones, more than 60% detected once. What was sequenced was blood. The chain is built from TRBV2 and TRBJ2-7; 8 bases line up with TRBD1. The receptor was isolated from a person aged 30-39 years with breast cancer. The CDR3 DNA follows: TGTGCCAGCAAGGGGACAGGAACCTACGAGCAGTACTTC. The encoded protein is CASKGTGTYEQYF.